This record covers a single T cell receptor beta chain. V was trimmed by 9 bases and J by 5 bases, leaving 23 bases between them. Germline-derived CDR1 and CDR2 are MNHEY and SMNVEV (reference sequence). The CDR3 totals 16 residues. This entry is derived from a study of T cell changes during pregnancy in multiple sclerosis. The method was immunoSEQ multiplex PCR; TCRdb's version includes in-frame clones alone and lacks a portion of them. This repertoire shows tens of thousands of clones, about 91% found once; its top ten account for around 0.3%. The clonotype originates from a female donor in good health, enrolled as a control in a pregnancy study. The input for sequencing was CD4+ T cells from peripheral blood mononuclear cells, taken in the third trimester of pregnancy. The V gene is TRBV27, the J gene TRBJ1-5; a weak D match, TRBD1 (5 bases). CDR3 nucleotides: TGTGCCAGTAGGGACTTCGGCACCCCCGGGCATCAGCCCCAGCATTTT. Protein product: CASRDFGTPGHQPQHF.